This T cell receptor (beta chain) was sequenced during a study of T cell repertoires in cytomegalovirus infection. Study as a whole: From public TCR beta signatures came an indication of both CMV infection and matching HLA type. Study findings and constraints: The ex vivo response showed dominance by HLA-C-restricted CMV-specific TCR beta clonotypes. Cumulative frequency (of public TCR beta family members) identified carriers of CMV plus the relevant HLA.

Via MiXCR, TCRdb re-called the reads, giving one row per CDR3 protein. This table holds about 68,000 distinct CDR3 sequences, 20% to 25% found once. The CDR3 loop spans 15 amino acids. CDR1 is LNHDA, CDR2 SQIVND, per germline (reference sequence). Trimming cost V 10 bases and J 2 bases, with 17 bases left between them. About this clonotype itself: Its antigen is unknown.

The gene calls are TRBV19 and TRBJ2-2, with a tentative D call TRBD2 (7 bases). This clonotype was sampled from a human donor in good health (CMV status not recorded). Some clones in this sample may be carry-over from other donors' samples. Sequencing input: PBMCs, sequenced either directly or after in vitro stimulation (not recorded which). As DNA, the CDR3 is TGTGCCATTATTAGGGGGGGCCCTAACACCGGGGAGCTGTTTTTT. As protein: CAIIRGGPNTGELFF.